This TCR beta chain stems from a study of cytotoxic CD8 clonotypes in ibrutinib-treated CLL. Sequencing used immunoSEQ multiplex PCR; TCRdb keeps in-frame clones, though not all of them. Of more than 200,000 clones detected, around three quarters appear once; the ten largest clones hold 15% to 17%. Germline V lookup: CDR1 SGHVS, CDR2 FNYEAQ. The ends were cut back, 4 bases at V and 4 bases at J, with 11 bases in the middle. This CDR3 has 13 residues. The gene calls are TRBV7-6 and TRBJ2-7, with D perhaps given as TRBD1 or TRBD2 (5 bases each). This specimen consisted of PBMCs, obtained after 24 months of ibrutinib treatment. The TCR sequence derives from a human donor with chronic lymphocytic leukemia. Here the CDR3 reads CASSSRGPYEQYF. CDR3 DNA sequence: TGTGCCAGCAGCTCTAGGGGACCTTACGAGCAGTACTTC.